This T cell receptor (beta chain) is drawn from a study of T cells after yellow fever vaccination (dated 2019 in TCRdb). Describing the broader study: Libraries from fractions with low cell numbers were prepared with the SMART-Seq v4 Ultra Low Input RNA kit. Bulk TCR alpha and beta repertoires were sequenced longitudinally to track T-cell clones before and after primary and booster YFV17D yellow fever vaccination. The cohort comprised two healthy male donors, one aged 18 to 29 and one aged 30 to 40 years. Blood was drawn at multiple timepoints before and after primary and secondary immunization, with bulk PBMC replicates and cell subsets isolated. Findings and caveats that apply to the study as a whole: Most clones expanded after primary vaccination were re-detected after the booster (approximately 96% of CD4 and about nine tenths of CD8), suggesting broad memory maintenance. A small fraction of clonotypes showed up in both the CD4 and CD8 compartments, probably as a result of convergent recombination. Compared with the primary T-cell response, the secondary T-cell response was weaker but faster, peaking on day 5 rather than day 15. The study included only a couple of donors, which limits how far the findings can be generalized. FACS-sorted repertoires could contain abundant contaminating clonotypes from the bulk population, so computational filtering was required.

TCR cDNA was made using 5'RACE template switching, a step that added a universal primer site and unique molecular identifiers. cDNA synthesis was primed from both the TCR alpha and TCR beta constant segments. Library amplification involved two PCR steps, and the second step added sample barcodes and sequencing adapters. Sequencing of the libraries was done on either Illumina HiSeq 2500 (2x100 bp) or NovaSeq (2x150 bp). Concerning the study's data processing: MIGEC handled demultiplexing of reads and collapsing into UMI consensus sequences, while MiXCR performed V(D)J alignment. Vaccine-responding clonotypes were defined with edgeR using replicate PBMC samples, requiring FDR below 0.01 and a log2 fold change above 5 up to day 15. Each bulk clonotype received a CD4 or CD8 identity based on whether the sequenced CD4 or CD8 repertoire contained that clonotype at higher abundance. A clonotype counted as NS4B-specific if enriched at least 10-fold in dextramer-positive versus dextramer-negative fractions, with CD4-biased clonotypes left out. The public reads were reprocessed in TCRdb via fastp at Q25 and MiXCR, keeping in-frame beta chains. Entries that share a CDR3 protein sequence are merged under the most common genes and DNA. The V and J calls here are based on TCRdb, not the publication. This sample gives 42,000 or so distinct CDR3 sequences in total; under 8% of them show up just once. 15% of the sample belongs to the ten largest clones.

This clonotype is a singleton in its sample. No much larger clone is present one base from it, and per-base qualities are unavailable. One read alone lends weak support. According to the germline V gene, CDR1 reads SNHLY and CDR2 reads FYNNEI. CDR3 length: 14 amino acids, cysteine to phenylalanine. The read is trimmed to its CDR3 DNA, 42 bases read in frame from base 1. V loses 5 bases, J loses 8 bases, and the germline ends lie 16 bases apart. The sample's treatment or condition label, in plain terms: live attenuated yellow fever vaccine strain. A standard Ficoll-Paque protocol was used to isolate PBMCs from peripheral blood. Epitope-specific CD8 T cells were sorted using a dextramer loaded with the yellow fever NS4B epitope peptide, with anti-CD3 and anti-CD8 staining. RNA was extracted with TriZol from bulk PBMCs, CD4 and CD8 fractions, and dextramer-positive and dextramer-negative fractions.

The clonotype was recovered from a man aged 25 to 45 who received the YFV17D yellow fever vaccine. The sequencing here drew on CD8+ T cells not binding an NS4B(214-222) dextramer, sorted from PBMCs, taken 45 days after the yellow fever booster vaccination. Taken with the paper, the label for cell subset or site translates to: NS4B epitope dextramer-negative CD8 T cells. The rearrangement joined TRBV2 to TRBJ2-1; the D gene cannot be named for sure. The encoded CDR3 is CASSKPSTVYEQFF. The sequenced DNA: TGTGCCAGCAGTAAACCCTCTACTGTTTATGAGCAGTTCTTC.